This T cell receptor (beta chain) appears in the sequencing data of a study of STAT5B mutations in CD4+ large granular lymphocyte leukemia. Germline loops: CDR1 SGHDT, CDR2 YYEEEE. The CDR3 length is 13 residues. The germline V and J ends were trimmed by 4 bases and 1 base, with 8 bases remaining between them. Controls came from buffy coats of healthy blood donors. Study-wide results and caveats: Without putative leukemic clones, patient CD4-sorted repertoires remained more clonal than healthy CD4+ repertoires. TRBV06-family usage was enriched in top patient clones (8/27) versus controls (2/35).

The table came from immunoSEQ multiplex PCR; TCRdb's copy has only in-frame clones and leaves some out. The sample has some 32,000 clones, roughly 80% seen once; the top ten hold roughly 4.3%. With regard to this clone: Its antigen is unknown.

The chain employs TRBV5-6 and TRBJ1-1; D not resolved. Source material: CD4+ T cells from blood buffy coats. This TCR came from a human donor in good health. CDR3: CASSPGPNTEAFF. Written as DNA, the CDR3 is TGTGCCAGCAGCCCGGGCCCGAACACTGAAGCTTTCTTT.